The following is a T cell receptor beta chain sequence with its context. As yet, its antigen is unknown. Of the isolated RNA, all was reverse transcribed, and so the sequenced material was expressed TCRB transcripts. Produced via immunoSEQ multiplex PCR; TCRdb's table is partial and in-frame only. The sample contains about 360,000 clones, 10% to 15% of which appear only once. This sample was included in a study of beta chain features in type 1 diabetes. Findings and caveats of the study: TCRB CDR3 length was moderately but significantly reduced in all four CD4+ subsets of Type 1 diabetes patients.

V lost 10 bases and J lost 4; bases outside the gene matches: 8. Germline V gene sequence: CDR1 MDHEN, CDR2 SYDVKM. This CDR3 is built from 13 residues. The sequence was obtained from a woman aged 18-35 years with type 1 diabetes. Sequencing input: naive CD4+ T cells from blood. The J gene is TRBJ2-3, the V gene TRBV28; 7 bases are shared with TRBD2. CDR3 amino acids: CATLPAGADTQYF. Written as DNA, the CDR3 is TGTGCCACCCTACCGGCGGGGGCAGATACGCAGTATTTT.